This is a list of T cell receptor beta chains from one sample in a study of blood T cell repertoires in COVID-19. This table comes from immunoSEQ multiplex PCR, and its TCRdb copy is limited to in-frame clones, with some not included. The sample consists of about 98,000 clones, roughly 87% of them appearing once. The sequenced sample consisted of peripheral blood. These receptors were obtained from a man aged 50-59 years with active COVID-19. Each CDR3 is given without its conserved first and last residue.

v_call	cdr3_aa
TRBV7-2	ASSAAGTGGGGYT
TRBV25-1	ASSEWGQGYEQY
TRBV18	ASSPNGEGSPLH
TRBV5-4	ASSSGTSSYNEQF
TRBV6-5	ASSFAGGPNYGYT
TRBV4-2	ASSQGTSSIPDTQY
TRBV10-3	ATLPRLAGGNNEQF
TRBV25-1	ASSDSSYEQY
TRBV18	ASSLVQGGASQAF
TRBV6-5	ASRTSGGPSDTQY
TRBV7-6	ASSLEDGNRGPYEQY
TRBV5-6	ASSRRGQNYEQY
TRBV12-2	ASRPGGGSNEKLF
TRBV6-5	ASSTSGGRYGYT
TRBV5-4	ASSPPGQKNYGYT
TRBV5-6	ASSPLASGVARQNTQY
TRBV15	ATSRDRAYKDGYT
TRBV3-1/TRBV3-2	ASSLAGGYQETQY
TRBV13	ASSDLGLAGKTYEQY
TRBV5-1	ASSLDYGRGYGYT
TRBV4-1	ASSQDWSLLGNTIY
TRBV28	ASSLSLYNEQF
TRBV10-3	AISEAREANTEAF
TRBV6-2/TRBV6-3	ASSPQGEGGSPLH
TRBV21-1	ASSASGTSGGTSTDTQY
TRBV3-1/TRBV3-2	ASSQVDREDEQY
TRBV12-3/TRBV12-4	ASSFRRDQPQH
TRBV30	AWSAVGQGDGYT
TRBV9	ASSPRASGGTVKETQY
TRBV5-4	ASSLYSRRSDGYT
TRBV20-1	SVREGYT
TRBV6-6	ASSPRHPLINTGELF
TRBV7-2	ASGPRDSNQPQH
TRBV4-2	ATSSDLNQPQH
TRBV12-3/TRBV12-4	ASNYGGIDTIY
TRBV19	SSFGDTQY
TRBV12-5	ASGLVSGSDRLQLVAF
TRBV5-6	ASSRLAGGSYT
TRBV5-6	ASSLWTDTEAF
TRBV24-1	ATDRDSGTGENQPQH
TRBV9	ASSVGTGGAGETQY
TRBV4-3	ASSPLAGGRYEQY
TRBV28	ASGQTSTSEQF
TRBV2	ASSSGQGGGYT
TRBV19	ASSMGRTEAF
TRBV10-3	AIERDRGISEAF
TRBV12-3/TRBV12-4	ASSFGEATEAF
TRBV7-2	ASSSALFGGYT
TRBV2	ARRSEIYTDTQY
TRBV30	ASSYTEAF